The 11 T cell receptor beta chains below were found in one sample sequenced in a study of cytomegalovirus exposure and HLA in healthy donors. The PCR contained 60 Vbeta and 13 Jbeta primers. TCRdb keeps only in-frame clones here, not all; method: immunoSEQ multiplex PCR. The profile shows over 100,000 clones, approximately 70% of them singletons. The sequenced sample consisted of PBMCs. All receptors derive from a woman younger than 45 in good health and CMV-seronegative.

This clone appeared a few times. V gene TRBV5-6 combines with J gene TRBJ2-5; 8 bases are shared with TRBD1. This CDR3 contains 15 residues. V shed 6 bases and J 3 bases; nucleotides not matched to a gene: 10. CDR1 is SGHDT and CDR2 is YYEEEE in the germline V gene. The CDR3 DNA sequence: TGTGCCAGCACGGAGACAGGGGTAGAGGAAGAGACCCAGTACTTC. This translates into CASTETGVEEETQYF.

The rearrangement joins TRBV5-1 to TRBJ2-6; maybe TRBD1 (6 bases). Germline CDR1 SGHRS, CDR2 YFSETQ. Trimming removed 2 bases at V and 1 base at J, with 7 bases between. The CDR3 has 15 residues. The CDR3 region is CASSFGQSGANVLTF. The CDR3 region has the DNA TGCGCCAGCAGCTTTGGACAGTCTGGGGCCAACGTCCTGACTTTC.

The chain has TRBV7-2 and TRBJ1-2, with D possibly TRBD1 on 5 matching bases. CDR1 is SGHTA and CDR2 is FQGNSA in the germline V gene. The V gene lost 0 bases and the J gene lost 3 bases, with 5 bases spanning the gap. This CDR3 contains 13 residues. CDR3 residues: CASSLAGDYGYTF. The CDR3 coding sequence is TGTGCCAGCAGCTTAGCAGGGGACTATGGCTACACCTTC.

There are many counts of this clone. The rearrangement joins TRBV6-1 to TRBJ2-5; the match to TRBD2 covers 8 bases. The germline gives CDR1 MNHNS, CDR2 SASEGT. The length of the CDR3 is 15 residues. The junction had 5 bases not matched to a gene; V was cut back by 4 bases and J by 1 base. Here the CDR3 reads CASSAAGGTQETQYF. CDR3 coding DNA: TGTGCCAGCAGTGCGGCGGGAGGTACCCAAGAGACCCAGTACTTC.

The rearrangement uses TRBV27 and TRBJ1-2; perhaps TRBD1 as D (6 bases). This CDR3 has 12 residues. CDR1 is MNHEY and CDR2 is SMNVEV in the germline V gene (reference sequence). Trimming left V 6 bases short and J 6 bases short, with 11 bases between. The CDR3, as DNA: TGTGCCAGCAGGGTAGGGGGAAATGGCTACACCTTC. This translates into CASRVGGNGYTF.

The rearrangement uses TRBV5-1 and TRBJ1-1; 8 nucleotides agree with TRBD1. With V trimmed by 5 bases and J by 0 bases, 9 bases remained unmatched. Germline CDR1 and CDR2: SGHRS and YFSETQ. This CDR3 comprises 16 residues. DNA of the CDR3: TGCGCCAGCAGGAGAGGGACAGGCCTGCTGAACACTGAAGCTTTCTTT. It translates to CASRRGTGLLNTEAFF.

J is TRBJ2-3 and V is TRBV14; no reliable D call. Trimming pared 4 bases from V and 0 bases from J, leaving 5 bases between. CDR1 and CDR2 from the germline V gene are SGHDN and FVKESK. The CDR3 consists of 13 residues. The CDR3 DNA is TGTGCCAGCAGCCCCTCTAGCACAGATACGCAGTATTTT. Protein product: CASSPSSTDTQYF.

V and J are TRBV6-1 and TRBJ2-1; 9 nucleotides line up with TRBD2. The CDR3 has 18 residues. Germline trimming cut 0 bases from V and 6 bases from J; bases unmatched to any gene: 12. CDR1 is MNHNS and CDR2 is SASEGT in the germline V gene. The CDR3 reads CASSEAGFSGGFLNEQFF. CDR3 nucleotides: TGTGCCAGCAGTGAAGCGGGTTTTAGCGGGGGATTCCTCAATGAGCAGTTCTTC.

The chain has TRBV2 and TRBJ1-3; 10 nucleotides agree with TRBD1. There are 17 residues in the CDR3. Germline V CDR1 and CDR2: SNHLY, FYNNEI. V was pared by 1 base and J by 4 bases, with 7 bases of the junction left unmatched. The CDR3 sequence is CASSEVRQGAWGNTIYF. The CDR3 DNA is TGTGCCAGCAGTGAAGTTCGACAGGGGGCCTGGGGAAACACCATATATTTT.

The chain has TRBV10-1 and TRBJ2-7; 7 bases fit TRBD2. CDR1 and CDR2 (germline): WNHNN, SYGVQD (reference sequence). The CDR3 is 12 amino acids. The J segment lost 7 bases and the V segment lost 7 bases, leaving 7 bases of the junction unmatched. CDR3 bases: TGCGCCAGCACAGCGGGGTTAGGAGAGCAGTACTTC. Protein: CASTAGLGEQYF.

The V gene is TRBV7-8, the J gene TRBJ1-3; 7 nucleotides agree with TRBD1. CDR3 length: 15 residues. J gave up 0 bases and V 8 bases, and 7 bases lay outside the gene matches. CDR1 and CDR2 from the germline V gene are SGHVS and FQNEAQ. This CDR3 is CASGRAGGSGNTIYF. The CDR3 region has the DNA TGTGCCAGCGGCCGGGCAGGGGGCTCTGGAAACACCATATATTTT. Supplemented by reference TRBV7-8 and TRBJ1-3, the full variable domain reads GAGVSQSPRYKVAKRGQDVALRCDPISGHVSLFWYQQALGQGPEFLTYFQNEAQLDKSGLPSDRFFAERPEGSVSTLKIQRTQQEDSAVYLCASGRAGGSGNTIYFGEGSWLTVV.